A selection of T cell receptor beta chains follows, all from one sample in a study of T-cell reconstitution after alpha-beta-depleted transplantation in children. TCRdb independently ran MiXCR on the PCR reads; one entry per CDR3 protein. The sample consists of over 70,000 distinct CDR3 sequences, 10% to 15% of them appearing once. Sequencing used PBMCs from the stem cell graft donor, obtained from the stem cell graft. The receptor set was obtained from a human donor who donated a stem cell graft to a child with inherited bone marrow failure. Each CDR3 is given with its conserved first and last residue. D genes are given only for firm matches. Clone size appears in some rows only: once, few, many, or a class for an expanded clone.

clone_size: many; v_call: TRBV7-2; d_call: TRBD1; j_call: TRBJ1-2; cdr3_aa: CASSPDRAYGYTF; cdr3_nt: TGTGCCAGCAGCCCGGACAGGGCCTATGGCTACACCTTC
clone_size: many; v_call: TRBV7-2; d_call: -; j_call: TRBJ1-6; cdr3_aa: CASSLADVGSPLHF; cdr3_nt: TGTGCCAGCAGCTTAGCTGACGTAGGCTCACCCCTCCACTTT
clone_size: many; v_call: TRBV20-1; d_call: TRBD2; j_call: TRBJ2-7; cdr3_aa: CSARGTSGSYEQYF; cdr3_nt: TGCAGTGCTCGGGGGACTAGCGGGAGCTACGAGCAGTACTTC
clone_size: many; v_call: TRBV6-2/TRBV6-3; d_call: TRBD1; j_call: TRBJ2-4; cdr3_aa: CASSSTAGQGARNIQYF; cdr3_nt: TGTGCCAGCAGTTCTACCGCGGGACAGGGGGCAAGAAACATTCAGTACTTC
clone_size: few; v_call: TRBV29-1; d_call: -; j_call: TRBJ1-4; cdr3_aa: CSVGQPNEKLFF; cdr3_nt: TGCAGCGTCGGACAGCCTAATGAAAAACTGTTTTTT
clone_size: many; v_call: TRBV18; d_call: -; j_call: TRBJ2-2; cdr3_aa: CASSPRLGAGELFF; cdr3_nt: TGTGCCAGCTCACCGCGACTTGGGGCCGGGGAGCTGTTTTTT
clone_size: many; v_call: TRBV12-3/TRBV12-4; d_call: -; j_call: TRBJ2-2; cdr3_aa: CASSLGQGYTGELFF; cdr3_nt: TGTGCCAGCAGTTTAGGCCAGGGGTACACCGGGGAGCTGTTTTTT
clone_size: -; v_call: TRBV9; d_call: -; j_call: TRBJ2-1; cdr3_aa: CASSSIVGENEQFF; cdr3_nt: TGTGCCAGCAGCTCCATAGTAGGGGAAAATGAGCAGTTCTTC
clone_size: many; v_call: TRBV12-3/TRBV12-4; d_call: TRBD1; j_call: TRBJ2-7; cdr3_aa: CASSTPGTVPYEQYF; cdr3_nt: TGTGCCAGCAGTACCCCCGGGACAGTGCCTTACGAGCAGTACTTC
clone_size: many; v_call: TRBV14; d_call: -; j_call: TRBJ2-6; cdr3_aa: CASSGTGANVLTF; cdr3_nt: TGTGCCAGCAGCGGAACCGGGGCCAACGTCCTGACTTTC
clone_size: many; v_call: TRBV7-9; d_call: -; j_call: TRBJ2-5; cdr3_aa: CASSPTSQETQYF; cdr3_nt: TGTGCCAGCAGCCCAACTAGCCAAGAGACCCAGTACTTC
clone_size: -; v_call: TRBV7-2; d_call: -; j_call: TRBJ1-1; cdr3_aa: CASSLGLGLRPDTEAFF; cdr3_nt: TGTGCCAGCAGCTTGGGGCTGGGCTTACGGCCCGACACTGAAGCTTTCTTT
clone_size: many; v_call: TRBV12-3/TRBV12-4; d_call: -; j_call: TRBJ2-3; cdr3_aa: CASSLAGTTTQYF; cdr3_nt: TGTGCCAGCAGTTTAGCGGGGACCACAACGCAGTATTTT
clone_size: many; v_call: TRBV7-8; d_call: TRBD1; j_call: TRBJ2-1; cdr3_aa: CASSLALGGFSYNEQFF; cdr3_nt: TGTGCCAGCAGCTTAGCGCTAGGGGGCTTCTCCTACAATGAGCAGTTCTTC
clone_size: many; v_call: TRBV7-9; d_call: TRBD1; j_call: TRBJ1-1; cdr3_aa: CASSSLTGPTEAFF; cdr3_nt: TGTGCCAGCAGTTCGTTGACAGGGCCAACTGAAGCTTTCTTT
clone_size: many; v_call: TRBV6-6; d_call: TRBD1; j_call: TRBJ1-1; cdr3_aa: CASSYGTGAEAFF; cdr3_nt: TGTGCCAGCAGTTACGGGACAGGGGCTGAAGCTTTCTTT
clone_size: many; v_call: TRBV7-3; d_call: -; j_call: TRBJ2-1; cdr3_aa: CASSTTRSGEQFF; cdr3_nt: TGTGCCAGCAGCACCACAAGGTCGGGTGAGCAGTTCTTC
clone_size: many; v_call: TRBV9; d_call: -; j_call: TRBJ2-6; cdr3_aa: CASSGGRIHSGANVLTF; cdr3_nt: TGTGCCAGCAGCGGGGGACGAATACACTCTGGGGCCAACGTCCTGACTTTC
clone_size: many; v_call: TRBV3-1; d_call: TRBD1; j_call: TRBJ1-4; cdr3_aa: CASSQDRTNEKLFF; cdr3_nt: TGTGCCAGCAGCCAGGACAGGACTAATGAAAAACTGTTTTTT
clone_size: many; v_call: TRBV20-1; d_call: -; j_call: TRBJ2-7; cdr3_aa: CSAMRLGAYEQYF; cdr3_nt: TGCAGTGCTATGAGATTAGGAGCCTACGAGCAGTACTTC
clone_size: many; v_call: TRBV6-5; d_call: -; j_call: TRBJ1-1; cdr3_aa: CASSPSPRTASEAFF; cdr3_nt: TGTGCCAGCAGCCCCTCACCCCGGACGGCTTCCGAAGCTTTCTTT
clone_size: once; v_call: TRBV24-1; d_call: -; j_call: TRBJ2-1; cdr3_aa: CATSDFKGERSYNEQFF; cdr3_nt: TGTGCCACCAGTGATTTCAAAGGCGAGCGCTCCTACAATGAGCAGTTCTTC
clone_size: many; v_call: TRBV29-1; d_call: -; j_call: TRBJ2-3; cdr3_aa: CSVEGQTDTQYF; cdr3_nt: TGCAGCGTTGAGGGGCAGACAGATACGCAGTATTTT
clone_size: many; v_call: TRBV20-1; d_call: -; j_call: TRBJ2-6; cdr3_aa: CSARRWGAGGANVLTF; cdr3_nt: TGCAGTGCCCGACGGTGGGGCGCGGGAGGGGCCAACGTCCTGACTTTC
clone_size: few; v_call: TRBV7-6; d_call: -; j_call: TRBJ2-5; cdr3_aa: CASSLSHGETQYF; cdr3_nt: TGTGCCAGCAGCCTCAGCCATGGGGAGACCCAGTACTTC
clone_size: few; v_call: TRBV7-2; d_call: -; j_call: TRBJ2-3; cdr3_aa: CASSLGGGVADTQYF; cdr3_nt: TGTGCCAGCAGCTTGGGAGGGGGGGTGGCAGATACGCAGTATTTT
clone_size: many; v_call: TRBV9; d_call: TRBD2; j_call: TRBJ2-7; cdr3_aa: CASSAGLAGYEQYF; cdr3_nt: TGTGCCAGCAGCGCAGGACTAGCGGGCTACGAGCAGTACTTC
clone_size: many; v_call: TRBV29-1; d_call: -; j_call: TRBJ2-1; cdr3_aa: CSVEDRGSAVEQFF; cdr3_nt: TGCAGCGTTGAAGACCGGGGTAGTGCCGTTGAGCAGTTCTTC
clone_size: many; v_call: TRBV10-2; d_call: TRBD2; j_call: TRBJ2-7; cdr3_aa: CATGLAVHGEQYF; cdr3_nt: TGCGCCACGGGACTAGCGGTCCATGGCGAGCAGTACTTC
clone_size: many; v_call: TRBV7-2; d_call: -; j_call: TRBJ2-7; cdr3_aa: CASSASGVYEQYF; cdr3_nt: TGTGCCAGCAGCGCTAGTGGGGTCTACGAGCAGTACTTC